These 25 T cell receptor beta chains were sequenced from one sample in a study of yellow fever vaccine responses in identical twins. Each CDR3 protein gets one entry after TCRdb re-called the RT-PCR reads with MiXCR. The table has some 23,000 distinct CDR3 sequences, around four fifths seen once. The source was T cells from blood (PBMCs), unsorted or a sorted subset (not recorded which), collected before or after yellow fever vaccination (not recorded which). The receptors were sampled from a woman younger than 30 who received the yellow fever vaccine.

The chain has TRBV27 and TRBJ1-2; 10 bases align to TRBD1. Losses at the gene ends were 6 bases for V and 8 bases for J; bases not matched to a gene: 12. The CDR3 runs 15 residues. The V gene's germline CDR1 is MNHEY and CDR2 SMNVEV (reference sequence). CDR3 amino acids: CASSSHDRGLQGYTF. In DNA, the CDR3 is TGTGCCAGCAGCTCTCATGACAGGGGGCTCCAAGGCTACACCTTC.

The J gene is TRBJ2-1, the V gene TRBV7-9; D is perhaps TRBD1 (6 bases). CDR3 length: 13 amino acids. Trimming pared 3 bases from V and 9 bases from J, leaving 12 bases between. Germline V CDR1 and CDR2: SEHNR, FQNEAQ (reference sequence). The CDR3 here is CASSFQGPIEQFF. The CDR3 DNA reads TGTGCCAGCAGCTTTCAGGGGCCGATTGAGCAGTTCTTC. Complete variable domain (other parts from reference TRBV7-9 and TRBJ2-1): DTGVSQNPRHKITKRGQNVTFRCDPISEHNRLYWYRQTLGQGPEFLTYFQNEAQLEKSRLLSDRFSAERPKGSFSTLEIQRTEQGDSAMYLCASSFQGPIEQFFGPGTRLTVL.

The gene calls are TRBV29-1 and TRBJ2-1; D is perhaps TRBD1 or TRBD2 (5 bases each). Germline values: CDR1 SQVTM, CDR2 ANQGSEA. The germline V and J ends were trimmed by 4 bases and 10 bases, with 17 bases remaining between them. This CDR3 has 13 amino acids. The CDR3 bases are TGCAGCGTTGCGGACGGGCTATGGGGGGAGCAGTTCTTC. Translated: CSVADGLWGEQFF.

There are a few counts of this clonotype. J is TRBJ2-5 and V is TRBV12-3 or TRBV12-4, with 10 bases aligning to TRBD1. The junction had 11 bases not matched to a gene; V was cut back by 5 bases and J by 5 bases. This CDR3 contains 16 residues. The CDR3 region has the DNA TGTGCCAGCAGTGCCTCCGGGACAGGGGTTGGCGAGACCCAGTACTTC. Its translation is CASSASGTGVGETQYF.

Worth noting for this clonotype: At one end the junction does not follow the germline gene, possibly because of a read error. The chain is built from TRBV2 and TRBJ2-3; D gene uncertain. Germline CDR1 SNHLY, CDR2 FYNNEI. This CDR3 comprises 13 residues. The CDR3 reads CASSVRSTDTQYF. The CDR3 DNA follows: TGTGCCAGTAGTGTCAGGTCCACAGATACGCAGTATTTT.

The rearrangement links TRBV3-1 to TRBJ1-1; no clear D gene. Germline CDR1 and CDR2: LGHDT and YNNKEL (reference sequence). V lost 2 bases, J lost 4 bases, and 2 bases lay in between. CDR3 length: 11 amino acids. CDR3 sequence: CASSQLTEAFF. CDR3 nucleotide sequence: TGTGCCAGCAGCCAACTCACTGAAGCTTTCTTT.

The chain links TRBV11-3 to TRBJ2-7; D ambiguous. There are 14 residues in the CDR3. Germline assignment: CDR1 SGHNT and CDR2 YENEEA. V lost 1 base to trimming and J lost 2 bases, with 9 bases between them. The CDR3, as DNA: TGTGCCAGCAGCTTAGTGGGCAGTACCTACGAGCAGTACTTC. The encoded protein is CASSLVGSTYEQYF.

CDR3 DNA: TGTGCCAGCAGTTTTCTCGGGCAGGGGACAGATACGCAGTATTTT. It encodes CASSFLGQGTDTQYF. The genes are TRBV28 and TRBJ2-3; maybe TRBD1 (6 bases). Trimming pared 3 bases from V and 3 bases from J, leaving 13 bases between. Germline V CDR1 and CDR2: MDHEN, SYDVKM. This CDR3 is built from 15 residues.

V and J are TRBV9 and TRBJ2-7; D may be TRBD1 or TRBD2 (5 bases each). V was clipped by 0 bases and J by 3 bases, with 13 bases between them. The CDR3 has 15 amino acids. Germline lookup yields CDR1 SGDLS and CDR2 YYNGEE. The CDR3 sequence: CASSVGDVEVYEQYF. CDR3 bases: TGTGCCAGCAGCGTAGGGGACGTTGAGGTCTACGAGCAGTACTTC.

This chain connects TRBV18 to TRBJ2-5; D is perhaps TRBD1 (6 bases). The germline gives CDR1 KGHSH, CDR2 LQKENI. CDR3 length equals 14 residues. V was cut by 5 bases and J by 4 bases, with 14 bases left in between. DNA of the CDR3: TGTGCCAGCTCAGATGACAGGAGTGGAGAGACCCAGTACTTC. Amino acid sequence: CASSDDRSGETQYF. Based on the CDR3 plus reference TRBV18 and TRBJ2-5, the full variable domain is NAGVMQNPRHLVRRRGQEARLRCSPMKGHSHVYWYRQLPEEGLKFMVYLQKENIIDESGMPKERFSAEFPKEGPSILRIQQVVRGDSAAYFCASSDDRSGETQYFGPGTRLLVL.

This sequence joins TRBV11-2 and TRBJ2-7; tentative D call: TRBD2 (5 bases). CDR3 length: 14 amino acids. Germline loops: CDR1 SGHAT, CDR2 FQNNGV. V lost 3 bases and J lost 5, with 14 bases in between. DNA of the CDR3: TGTGCCAGCAGCTTGAGGGTTCTTGGTCACGAGCAGTACTTC. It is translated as CASSLRVLGHEQYF. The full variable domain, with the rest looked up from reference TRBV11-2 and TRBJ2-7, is EAGVAQSPRYKIIEKRQSVAFWCNPISGHATLYWYQQILGQGPKLLIQFQNNGVVDDSQLPKDRFSAERLKGVDSTLKIQPAKLEDSAVYLCASSLRVLGHEQYFGPGTRLTVT.

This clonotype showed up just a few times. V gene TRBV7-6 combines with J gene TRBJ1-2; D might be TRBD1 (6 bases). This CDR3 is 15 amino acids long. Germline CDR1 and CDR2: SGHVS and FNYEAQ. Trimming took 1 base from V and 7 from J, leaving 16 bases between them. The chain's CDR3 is CASSLGSGATFGYTF. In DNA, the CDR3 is TGTGCCAGCAGCTTAGGCTCAGGGGCAACTTTTGGCTACACCTTC. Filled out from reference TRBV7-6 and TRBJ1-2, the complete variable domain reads GAGVSQSPRYKVTKRGQDVALRCDPISGHVSLYWYRQALGQGPEFLTYFNYEAQQDKSGLPNDRFSAERPEGSISTLTIQRTEQRDSAMYRCASSLGSGATFGYTFGSGTRLTVV.

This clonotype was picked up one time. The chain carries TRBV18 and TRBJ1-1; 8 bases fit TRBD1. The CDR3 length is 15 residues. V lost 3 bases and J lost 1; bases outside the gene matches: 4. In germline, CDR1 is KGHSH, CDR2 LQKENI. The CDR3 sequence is CASSPRTGKNTEAFF. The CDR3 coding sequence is TGTGCCAGCTCACCTCGGACAGGGAAGAACACTGAAGCTTTCTTT. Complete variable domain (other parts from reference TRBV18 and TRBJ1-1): NAGVMQNPRHLVRRRGQEARLRCSPMKGHSHVYWYRQLPEEGLKFMVYLQKENIIDESGMPKERFSAEFPKEGPSILRIQQVVRGDSAAYFCASSPRTGKNTEAFFGQGTRLTVV.

The CDR3 is CASSLTVLPDTQYF. The CDR3 region has the DNA TGCGCCAGCAGCCTTACAGTGTTGCCAGATACGCAGTATTTT. This chain joins TRBV4-1 and TRBJ2-3, with D hard to call. Germline CDR1 reads MGHRA; CDR2 reads YSYEKL. Between the trimmed V and J ends, which lost 4 bases and 4 bases, there was a span of 12 bases. CDR3 length equals 14 residues.

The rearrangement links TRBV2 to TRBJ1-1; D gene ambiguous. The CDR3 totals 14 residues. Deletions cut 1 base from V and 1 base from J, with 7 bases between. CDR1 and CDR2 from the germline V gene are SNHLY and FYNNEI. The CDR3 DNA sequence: TGTGCCAGCAGTGAAGAGGTGGCGAACACTGAAGCTTTCTTT. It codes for CASSEEVANTEAFF. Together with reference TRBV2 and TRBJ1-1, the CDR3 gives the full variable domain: EPEVTQTPSHQVTQMGQEVILRCVPISNHLYFYWYRQILGQKVEFLVSFYNNEISEKSEIFDDQFSVERPDGSNFTLKIRSTKLEDSAMYFCASSEEVANTEAFFGQGTRLTVV.

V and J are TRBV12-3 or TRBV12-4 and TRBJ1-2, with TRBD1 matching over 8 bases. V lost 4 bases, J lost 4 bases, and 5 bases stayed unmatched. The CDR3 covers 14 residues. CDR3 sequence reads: CASSSTGVGYGYTF. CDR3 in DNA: TGTGCCAGCAGTTCGACAGGGGTAGGCTATGGCTACACCTTC.

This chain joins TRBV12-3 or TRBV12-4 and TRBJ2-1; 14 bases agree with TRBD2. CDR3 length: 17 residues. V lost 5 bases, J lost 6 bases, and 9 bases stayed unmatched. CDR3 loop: CASSRLAGGDRSNEQFF. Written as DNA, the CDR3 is TGTGCCAGCAGTAGACTAGCGGGAGGGGATAGATCCAATGAGCAGTTCTTC.

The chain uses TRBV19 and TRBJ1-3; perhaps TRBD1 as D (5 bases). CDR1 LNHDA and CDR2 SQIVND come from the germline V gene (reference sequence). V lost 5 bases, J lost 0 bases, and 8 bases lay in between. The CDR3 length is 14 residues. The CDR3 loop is CASSHRSSGNTIYF. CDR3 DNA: TGTGCCAGTAGTCACAGGAGCTCTGGAAACACCATATATTTT.

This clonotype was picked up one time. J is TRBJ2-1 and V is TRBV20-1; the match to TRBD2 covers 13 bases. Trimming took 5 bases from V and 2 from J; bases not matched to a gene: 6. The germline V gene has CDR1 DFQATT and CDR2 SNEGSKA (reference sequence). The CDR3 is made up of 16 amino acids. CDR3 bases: TGCAGTGCTGGCCCGGGACTAGCGGGAACCTACAATGAGCAGTTCTTC. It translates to CSAGPGLAGTYNEQFF.

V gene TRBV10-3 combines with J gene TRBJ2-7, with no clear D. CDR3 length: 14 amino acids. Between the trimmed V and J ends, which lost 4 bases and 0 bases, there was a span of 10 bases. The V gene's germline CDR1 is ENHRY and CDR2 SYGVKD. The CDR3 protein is CAISGSLSSYEQYF. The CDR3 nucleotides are TGTGCCATCAGTGGGTCCCTATCCTCCTACGAGCAGTACTTC.

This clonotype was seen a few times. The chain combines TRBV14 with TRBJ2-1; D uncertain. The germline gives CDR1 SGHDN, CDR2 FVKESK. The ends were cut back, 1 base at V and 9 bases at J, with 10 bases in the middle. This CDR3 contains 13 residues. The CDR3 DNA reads TGTGCCAGCAGCCAAGGAGCCTTGGGTGAGCAGTTCTTC. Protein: CASSQGALGEQFF.

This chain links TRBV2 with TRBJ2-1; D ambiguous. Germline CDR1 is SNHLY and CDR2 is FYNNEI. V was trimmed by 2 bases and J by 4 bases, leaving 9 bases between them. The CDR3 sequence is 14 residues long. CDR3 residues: CASSERPAYNEQFF. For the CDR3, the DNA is TGTGCCAGCAGTGAAAGACCAGCTTACAATGAGCAGTTCTTC.

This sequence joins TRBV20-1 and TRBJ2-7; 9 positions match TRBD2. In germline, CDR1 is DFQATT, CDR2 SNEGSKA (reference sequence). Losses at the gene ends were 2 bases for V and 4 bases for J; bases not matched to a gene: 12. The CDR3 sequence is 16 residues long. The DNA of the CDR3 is TGCAGTGCTAGACCAACACCGGGACTAGCTCATTACGAGCAGTACGTC. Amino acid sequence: CSARPTPGLAHYEQYV.

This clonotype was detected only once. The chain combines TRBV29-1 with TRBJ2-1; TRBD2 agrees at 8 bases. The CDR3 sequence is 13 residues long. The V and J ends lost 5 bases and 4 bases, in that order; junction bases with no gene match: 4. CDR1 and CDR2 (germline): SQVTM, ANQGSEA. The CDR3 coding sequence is TGCAGCGTTCGGGCGGGGGGTTACAATGAGCAGTTCTTC. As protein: CSVRAGGYNEQFF.

This CDR3 is CSVEGRGNEQFF. Written as DNA, the CDR3 is TGCAGCGTTGAAGGTAGGGGGAATGAGCAGTTCTTC. This sequence joins TRBV29-1 and TRBJ2-1; D may be TRBD1 (6 bases). The CDR3 has 12 amino acids. Germline CDR1 SQVTM, CDR2 ANQGSEA. With 1 base removed from V and 7 bases from J, the gap between germline ends came to 8 bases.